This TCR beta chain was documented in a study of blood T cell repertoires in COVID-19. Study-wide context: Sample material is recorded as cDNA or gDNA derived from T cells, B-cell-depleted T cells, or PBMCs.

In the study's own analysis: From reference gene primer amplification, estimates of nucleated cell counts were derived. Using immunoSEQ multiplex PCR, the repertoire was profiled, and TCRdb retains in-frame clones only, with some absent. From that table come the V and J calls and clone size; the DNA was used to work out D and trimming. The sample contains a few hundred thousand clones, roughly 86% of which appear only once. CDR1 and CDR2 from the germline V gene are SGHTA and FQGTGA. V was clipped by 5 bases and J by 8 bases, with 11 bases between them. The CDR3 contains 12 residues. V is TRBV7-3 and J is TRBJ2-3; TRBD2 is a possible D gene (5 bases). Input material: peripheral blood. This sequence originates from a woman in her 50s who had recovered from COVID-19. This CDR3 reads CASSETAGTQYF. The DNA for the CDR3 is TGTGCCAGCAGCGAGACCGCGGGTACGCAGTATTTT.